These 7 T cell receptor beta chains share one sample of origin, sequenced in a study of naive and memory T cell subsets. The beta constant-region primer was an equimolar mix of two oligonucleotides covering TRBC1 and TRBC2. Nested alpha and beta constant-region primers with the SP2 primer drove four PCR rounds on ligated cDNA. TCRdb redid the calling of the UMI-ligation and nested PCR reads with MiXCR, one entry per CDR3 protein. Seen here are tens of thousands of distinct CDR3 sequences, over 8.5% observed once, and the top ten hold approximately 1.1%. The sequencing sample was made of naive CD8+ T cells from blood. The receptor source for this set is a human donor in good health.

This clonotype was observed at least ten times. This chain uses TRBV19 with TRBJ1-2; D is undetermined. The CDR3 has 15 residues. In germline, CDR1 is LNHDA, CDR2 SQIVND (reference sequence). Trimming removed 0 bases at V and 6 bases at J, with 14 bases between. The CDR3 sequence: CASSIDPPGLDGYTF. CDR3 in DNA: TGTGCCAGTAGTATAGACCCGCCAGGCCTGGATGGCTACACCTTC.

This clonotype was seen repeatedly, ten times or more. The chain links TRBV7-8 to TRBJ1-1; 7 nucleotides match TRBD1. Germline CDR1 and CDR2: SGHVS and FQNEAQ. Trimming at V came to 5 bases and at J to 3 bases, leaving 9 bases not matched to a gene. This CDR3 has 15 amino acids. The CDR3 DNA follows: TGTGCCAGCAGCAGAAGAGGGGGCACCGACACTGAAGCTTTCTTT. This codes for CASSRRGGTDTEAFF.

This clonotype was detected ten times or more. The chain employs TRBV28 and TRBJ2-2; tentative D call: TRBD1 (6 bases). Trimming shortened V by 5 bases and J by 5 bases, and 12 bases separated the two germline ends. Germline values: CDR1 MDHEN, CDR2 SYDVKM. The CDR3 sequence is 14 residues long. The CDR3 here is CASSTGFFTGELFF. CDR3 coding DNA: TGTGCCAGCAGTACAGGGTTCTTTACCGGGGAGCTGTTTTTT. Full variable domain (outside the CDR3, taken from reference TRBV28 and TRBJ2-2): DVKVTQSSRYLVKRTGEKVFLECVQDMDHENMFWYRQDPGLGLRLIYFSYDVKMKEKGDIPEGYSVSREKKERFSLILESASTNQTSMYLCASSTGFFTGELFFGEGSRLTVL.

This clonotype was observed a few times. CDR3 region: CASSLTEASEQFF. For the CDR3, the DNA is TGTGCCAGCAGTTTAACCGAAGCGAGTGAGCAGTTCTTC. This sequence joins TRBV28 and TRBJ2-1; no clear D gene. Germline CDR1 MDHEN, CDR2 SYDVKM. V lost 2 bases to trimming and J lost 9 bases, with 11 bases between them. The CDR3 has 13 residues.

This clonotype was seen many times. The V call is TRBV29-1, the J call TRBJ2-3; D is uncertain. The germline CDR1 and CDR2 sequences are SQVTM and ANQGSEA. With 5 bases removed from V and 0 bases from J, the gap between germline ends came to 9 bases. The CDR3 is made up of 13 amino acids. DNA of the CDR3: TGCAGCGTTACACTATCTAGCACAGATACGCAGTATTTT. Protein sequence: CSVTLSSTDTQYF.

This clonotype was recorded many times. The chain employs TRBV27 and TRBJ2-1; 9 nucleotides line up with TRBD2. The V segment lost 0 bases and the J segment 9 bases; nucleotides outside the gene matches: 9. CDR1 is MNHEY, CDR2 SMNVEV, per germline (reference sequence). CDR3 size: 16 residues. The CDR3 loop reads CASSLSGGGRAGEQFF. CDR3 DNA sequence: TGTGCCAGCAGTTTATCTGGTGGCGGGAGGGCCGGTGAGCAGTTCTTC.

The rearrangement uses TRBV4-1 and TRBJ2-1, with TRBD2 matching over 14 bases. V dropped 1 base and J dropped 0; count of bases not matched to a gene: 5. The CDR3 contains 19 residues. The germline gives CDR1 MGHRA, CDR2 YSYEKL. CDR3 protein: CASSQGTSGRSGSYNEQFF. CDR3 sequence (DNA): TGCGCCAGCAGCCAAGGGACTAGCGGGAGGTCGGGCTCCTACAATGAGCAGTTCTTC.